This T cell receptor beta chain was recovered during a study of T cells after yellow fever vaccination. About the study: The fractions with low cell numbers were processed using SMART-Seq v4 Ultra Low Input. Study results and caveats: Subsequent to the booster, the majority of primary-vaccination clones reappeared (around 96% CD4, about 90% CD8). Bulk-population clonotypes that are abundant could appear as contaminants in FACS-sorted repertoires.

TCRdb used MiXCR to reprocess the 5' RACE reads, holding one entry per CDR3 protein. Of about 340,000 distinct CDR3 sequences in the sample, around 12% were seen once. This CDR3 has 15 amino acids. The germline gives CDR1 MNHEY, CDR2 SVGEGT. V lost 6 bases and J lost 8; bases outside the gene matches: 9. In regard to this clonotype: No antigen is known for it.

This chain links TRBV6-2 or TRBV6-3 with TRBJ1-5; 11 bases line up with TRBD1. This material consisted of CD4+ T cells sorted from PBMCs, taken 15 days after the yellow fever booster vaccination. The clonotype comes from a man aged 18 to 30 who received the YFV17D yellow fever vaccine. The CDR3 coding sequence is TGTGCCAGCAGGCGGACAGGGGGCTGGGGGGAGCCCCAGCATTTT. The encoded protein is CASRRTGGWGEPQHF.